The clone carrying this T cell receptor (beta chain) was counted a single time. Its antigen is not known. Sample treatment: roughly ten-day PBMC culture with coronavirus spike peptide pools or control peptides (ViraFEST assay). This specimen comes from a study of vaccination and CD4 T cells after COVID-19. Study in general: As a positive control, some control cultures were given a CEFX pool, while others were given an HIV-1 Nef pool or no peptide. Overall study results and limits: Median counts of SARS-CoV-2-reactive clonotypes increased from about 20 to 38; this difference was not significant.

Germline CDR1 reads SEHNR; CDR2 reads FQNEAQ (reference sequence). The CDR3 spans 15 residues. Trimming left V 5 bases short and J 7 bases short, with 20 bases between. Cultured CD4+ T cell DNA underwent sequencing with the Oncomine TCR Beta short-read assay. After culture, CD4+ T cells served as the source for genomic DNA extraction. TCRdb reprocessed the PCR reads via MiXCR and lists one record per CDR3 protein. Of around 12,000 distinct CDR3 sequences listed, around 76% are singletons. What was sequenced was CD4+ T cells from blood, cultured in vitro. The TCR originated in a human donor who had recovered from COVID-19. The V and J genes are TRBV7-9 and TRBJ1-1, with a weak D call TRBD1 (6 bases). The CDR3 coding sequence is TGTGCCAGCAGCGTTAAGGGGGGGGGCGTGGATGAAGCTTTCTTT. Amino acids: CASSVKGGGVDEAFF.